The present T cell receptor beta chain was sequenced within a study of Ad26.COV2.S vaccination and SARS-CoV-2 variants. At the level of the study: By the intramuscular route, Ad26.COV2.S was given once, or twice 56 days apart.

Some clones are missing from TCRdb's copy, which holds only in-frame ones; the method was immunoSEQ multiplex PCR. The profile covers 350,000 to 450,000 clones, with 70% to 90% appearing a single time and around 1.9% taken by the ten largest. Comment on this clone: Its antigen is not identified.

General study results and limits: Post-vaccination spike-specific CD8+ and CD4+ T cell responses reportedly had substantial breadth.

Treatment given: approximately 18 received Ad26.COV2.S at low or high dose, single or two shots; about 5 received placebo; per-sample allocation not given. Repertoires come from day 63 after the first vaccine or placebo injection. The germline V gene encodes CDR1 MNHNY and CDR2 SVGAGI (reference sequence). Trimming removed 2 bases from V and 1 base from J, with 9 bases in between. CDR3 length: 16 amino acids. The rearrangement uses TRBV6-6 and TRBJ2-6, with D tentatively TRBD1 (5 bases). This material consisted of peripheral blood, taken in a trial of Ad26.COV2.S vaccine versus placebo. The sequence came from a person aged 18-65 years who received the Ad26.COV2.S COVID-19 vaccine or a placebo. The CDR3, as DNA: TGTGCCAGCAGTTACGCCGCAGGGTCTGGGGCCAACGTCCTGACTTTC. Translation gives CASSYAAGSGANVLTF.